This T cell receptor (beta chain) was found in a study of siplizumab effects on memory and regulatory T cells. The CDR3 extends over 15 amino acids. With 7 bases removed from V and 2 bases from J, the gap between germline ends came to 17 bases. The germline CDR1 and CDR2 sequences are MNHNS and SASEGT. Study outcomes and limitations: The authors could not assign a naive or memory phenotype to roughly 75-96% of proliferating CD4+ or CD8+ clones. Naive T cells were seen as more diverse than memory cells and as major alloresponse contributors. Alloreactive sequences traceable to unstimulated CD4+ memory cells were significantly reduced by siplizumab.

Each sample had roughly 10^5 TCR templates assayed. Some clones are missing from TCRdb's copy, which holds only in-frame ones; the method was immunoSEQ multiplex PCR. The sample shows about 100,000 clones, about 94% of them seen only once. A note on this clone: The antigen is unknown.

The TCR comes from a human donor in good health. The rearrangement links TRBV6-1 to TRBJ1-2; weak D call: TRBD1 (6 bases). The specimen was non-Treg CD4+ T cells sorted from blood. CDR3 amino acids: CASIGGRLENYGYTF. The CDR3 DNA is TGTGCCAGCATAGGGGGGCGCCTGGAAAACTATGGCTACACCTTC.